Presented here are 6 T cell receptor beta chains from one specimen sequenced in a study of response to subunit inactivated influenza vaccine. TCRdb reanalysed the RT-PCR reads using MiXCR and keeps one entry per CDR3 protein. The sample shows fewer than 600,000 distinct CDR3 sequences, under 8.5% of them seen only once. The input for sequencing was PBMCs from blood, taken about 24 months after vaccination. The receptors come from a man between 50 and 75 years old who received an inactivated influenza vaccine.

This clonotype was seen repeatedly, ten times or more. This chain connects TRBV7-9 to TRBJ1-4; TRBD1 might be the D (5 bases). V lost 3 bases to trimming and J lost 4 bases, with 15 bases between them. The CDR3 contains 16 residues. Per the germline V gene, CDR1 is SEHNR and CDR2 is FQNEAQ (reference sequence). The CDR3 sequence: CASSLRRAGLNEKLFF. CDR3 bases: TGTGCCAGCAGCTTGCGGCGCGCGGGACTTAATGAAAAACTGTTTTTT. Full variable domain (outside the CDR3, taken from reference TRBV7-9 and TRBJ1-4): DTGVSQNPRHKITKRGQNVTFRCDPISEHNRLYWYRQTLGQGPEFLTYFQNEAQLEKSRLLSDRFSAERPKGSFSTLEIQRTEQGDSAMYLCASSLRRAGLNEKLFFGSGTQLSVL.

The chain is built from TRBV7-2 and TRBJ2-7; perhaps TRBD1 as D (5 bases). CDR1 and CDR2 (germline): SGHTA, FQGNSA. V was trimmed by 5 bases and J by 0 bases, leaving 8 bases between them. The CDR3 has 13 residues. CDR3 sequence reads: CASSDSISYEQYF. The CDR3 coding sequence is TGTGCCAGCAGCGACAGCATCTCCTACGAGCAGTACTTC.

This chain uses TRBV28 with TRBJ1-1; TRBD1 matches 7 bases. CDR3 size: 14 residues. The trim removed 2 bases at V and 7 bases at J, leaving 7 bases unmatched. CDR1 is MDHEN and CDR2 is SYDVKM in the germline V gene. CDR3 nucleotides: TGTGCCAGCAGTTTAGGCAGACAGGGTTTTGAAGCTTTCTTT. It codes for CASSLGRQGFEAFF.

The CDR3 protein is CSQGGNAETQYF. The DNA of the CDR3 is TGCAGTCAGGGGGGGAACGCCGAGACCCAGTACTTC. V usage is TRBV20-1 and J usage is TRBJ2-5, with D possibly called TRBD1 or TRBD2 (7 bases each). This CDR3 has 12 residues. Germline CDR1 DFQATT, CDR2 SNEGSKA (reference sequence). V lost 8 bases, J lost 5 bases, and 15 bases lay in between.

This clonotype was detected ten times or more. Mismatch with germline at one junction end may stem from a read error. The CDR3 DNA is TGTGCCAGCAGTTTCAACACACACGGAGGTGCTATATTC. The encoded protein is CASSFNTHGGAIF. The rearrangement links TRBV12-3 or TRBV12-4 to TRBJ2-4, with D tentatively TRBD2 (5 bases). This CDR3 has 13 amino acids.

This chain uses TRBV12-3 or TRBV12-4 with TRBJ2-1; 10 nucleotides agree with TRBD1. The trim removed 5 bases at V and 15 bases at J, leaving 10 bases unmatched. This CDR3 region has 13 residues. The CDR3 DNA reads TGTGCCAGCAGTCTTGGACAGGGGGGTGCCCGGTTCTTC. It translates to CASSLGQGGARFF.